Listed below are T cell receptor beta chains from one sample, sequenced in a study of blood T cell repertoires in COVID-19. Assay used: immunoSEQ multiplex PCR; TCRdb lists only in-frame clones, some missing. The table lists roughly 360,000 clones, 80% to 90% of them singletons. Sequencing was done on a sample of PBMCs or T cells enriched from blood (not recorded which). The receptors stem from a man aged 30 to 39 who had recovered from COVID-19. Each CDR3 is given with its conserved first and last residue. The D gene is left open where the match is weak. Size is stated for part of the rows, as once, few or many counts, or as a class when the clone is expanded.

v_call	clone_size	j_call	d_call	cdr3_nt	cdr3_aa
TRBV24-1	.	TRBJ2-5	TRBD2	TGTGCCACCAGTGAAAGCGGGACCGTCAAGACCCAGTACTTC	CATSESGTVKTQYF
TRBV7-9	.	TRBJ1-1	TRBD1	TGTGCCAGCAGCCCGGGACAGATCATGAACACTGAAGCTTTCTTT	CASSPGQIMNTEAFF
TRBV19	once	TRBJ1-5	.	TGTGCGACAGGTAGCAATCAGCCCCAGCATTTT	CATGSNQPQHF
TRBV7-6	.	TRBJ1-1	.	TGTGCCAGCAGCCCTCCGGTGGGGCGAGCTTTCTTT	CASSPPVGRAFF
TRBV5-1	.	TRBJ1-1	.	TGCGCCAGCAGCCAGGTAAACACTGAAGCTTTCTTT	CASSQVNTEAFF
TRBV19	.	TRBJ1-3	.	TGTGCCAGTTCTGAGGCCTTCTCTGGAAACACCATATATTTT	CASSEAFSGNTIYF
TRBV18	once	TRBJ1-4	.	TGTGCCAGCTCACCACCGGAACAGTATAAACTGTTTTTT	CASSPPEQYKLFF
TRBV15	.	TRBJ2-1	TRBD1	TGTGCCACCAGCATGACAGGGGGCTACAATGAGCAGTTCTTC	CATSMTGGYNEQFF
TRBV5-1	.	TRBJ1-2	.	TGCGCCAGCAGGCTTTCAGGGATCGACTATGGCTACACCTTC	CASRLSGIDYGYTF
TRBV7-2	once	TRBJ2-2	.	TGTGCCAGCAGCTCCAGCGGGAACACCGGGGAGCTGTTTTTT	CASSSSGNTGELFF
TRBV15	.	TRBJ1-1	.	TGTGCCACCAGCAGAACTACAATACCTGAAGCTTTCTTT	CATSRTTIPEAFF
TRBV2	.	TRBJ2-5	.	TGTGCCAGCAGGAAGGGGGATCCCCAAGAGACCCAGTACTTC	CASRKGDPQETQYF
TRBV14	.	TRBJ2-2	.	TGTGCCACTAGACCCACTTTGAACACCGGGGAGCTGTTTTTT	CATRPTLNTGELFF
TRBV5-6	few	TRBJ1-2	TRBD1	TGTGCCAGCAGCCGGACAGGGACGTACTATGGCTACACCTTC	CASSRTGTYYGYTF
TRBV5-6	.	TRBJ2-7	.	TGTGCCAGCAGCTCGAAATACTCAGGGGCTGGGGAGCAGTACTTC	CASSSKYSGAGEQYF
TRBV5-1	.	TRBJ2-2	.	TGCGCCAGCAGTAAAGAGACACAGAACACCGGGGAGCTGTTTTTT	CASSKETQNTGELFF
TRBV5-1	.	TRBJ2-1	.	TGCGCCAGCAGTCCGGACTTCCCCGGGAATGAGCAGTTCTTC	CASSPDFPGNEQFF
TRBV9	once	TRBJ2-5	TRBD1	TGTGCCAGCAGCGTCAGGACAGGCGGTGAGACCCAGTACTTC	CASSVRTGGETQYF
TRBV27	.	TRBJ1-6	.	TGTGCCAGCAGTTCCCAGGGCTGGTCACCCCTCCACTTT	CASSSQGWSPLHF